Given below is one T cell receptor (beta chain) in context. These data belong to a study of blood T cell repertoires in COVID-19. Study-wide background: The analysed material was cDNA or gDNA that came from T cells, B-cell-depleted T cells, or PBMCs.

Per the original methods: Quantification of nucleated cells was approximated via reference gene primer amplification. TCRdb's table, derived via immunoSEQ multiplex PCR, lists solely in-frame clones and lacks some. The V and J calls and clone size were taken over from that table, and D and trimming were inferred from the DNA. Here the sample spans tens of thousands of clones, more than 70% being singletons. The CDR3 contains 11 residues. Trimming shortened V by 8 bases and J by 0 bases, and 5 bases separated the two germline ends. Germline V gene sequence: CDR1 SNHLY, CDR2 FYNNEI. The receptor's source is a woman at least 80 years old in a cohort sampled during active or convalescent COVID-19. Sequencing used peripheral blood. The chain combines TRBV2 with TRBJ2-7; D unresolved. CDR3 sequence reads: CASGRSYEQYV. CDR3 sequence (DNA): TGTGCCAGCGGGCGCTCCTACGAGCAGTACGTC.